This TCR beta chain was obtained from a study of blood T cell repertoires in COVID-19. Whole-study context: Collection of acute and convalescent COVID-19 samples took place in the United States, Italy and Spain.

The CDR3 is 15 residues long. The junction had 4 bases not matched to a gene; V was cut back by 0 bases and J by 6 bases. Germline V gene sequence: CDR1 SGHRS, CDR2 YFSETQ. Assay used: immunoSEQ multiplex PCR; TCRdb lists only in-frame clones, some missing. The sample holds fewer than 250,000 clones, roughly nine tenths seen once. The V gene is TRBV5-1, the J gene TRBJ2-3; 10 nucleotides align to TRBD2. The TCR originated in a woman aged 40-49 years in a cohort exposed to, infected with or recovered from COVID-19 (not recorded which). Specimen: PBMCs or T cells enriched from blood (not recorded which). CDR3 loop: CASSLVGLAADTQYF. For the CDR3, the DNA is TGCGCCAGCAGCTTGGTCGGACTAGCGGCCGATACGCAGTATTTT.